These T cell receptor beta chains were read from a single sample in a study of T cell responses to AZD1222 COVID-19 vaccine. The assay was immunoSEQ multiplex PCR, and TCRdb's table has in-frame clones only and misses some. The table lists 95,000 to 130,000 clones, 85% to 95% of them singletons, with about 3% in the top ten. The source was peripheral blood, collected on day 0 of AZD1222 vaccination. These receptors were obtained from an adult in good health. CDR3s include the opening cysteine and the closing phenylalanine or tryptophan. The order of the fields is clone size, D gene, J gene, CDR3 length, V gene, CDR3 DNA, CDR3 protein. The D gene is left open where the match is weak. Not all rows give a size; the values are once, few, many and, for expanded clones, a class.

clone_size: NA
d_call: NA
j_call: TRBJ2-7
cdr3_length: 16
v_call: TRBV5-8
cdr3_nt: TGTGCCAGCACTCGGAGTACACAGGGCGTTTTCTACGAGCAGTACTTC
cdr3_aa: CASTRSTQGVFYEQYF

clone_size: NA
d_call: NA
j_call: TRBJ2-7
cdr3_length: 15
v_call: TRBV5-5
cdr3_nt: TGTGCCAGCAGCTTGGATCTAGCGTATTCCTACGAGCAGTACTTC
cdr3_aa: CASSLDLAYSYEQYF

clone_size: NA
d_call: NA
j_call: TRBJ2-1
cdr3_length: 15
v_call: TRBV5-6
cdr3_nt: TGTGCCAGCAGCTCGAAACCAACACAGTACAATGAGCAGTTCTTC
cdr3_aa: CASSSKPTQYNEQFF

clone_size: NA
d_call: NA
j_call: TRBJ1-5
cdr3_length: 15
v_call: TRBV28
cdr3_nt: TGTGCCAGCAGTCTTCCCCTCCAGAGCAATCAGCCCCAGCATTTT
cdr3_aa: CASSLPLQSNQPQHF

clone_size: NA
d_call: TRBD1
j_call: TRBJ2-3
cdr3_length: 14
v_call: TRBV5-1
cdr3_nt: TGCGCCAGCAGCCCCGGACAGGGGACAGATACGCAGTATTTT
cdr3_aa: CASSPGQGTDTQYF

clone_size: NA
d_call: NA
j_call: TRBJ1-1
cdr3_length: 17
v_call: TRBV7-2
cdr3_nt: TGTGCCAGCAGCTTAGTTATGTGGACGACAGCGAACACTGAAGCTTTCTTT
cdr3_aa: CASSLVMWTTANTEAFF

clone_size: NA
d_call: TRBD2
j_call: TRBJ2-3
cdr3_length: 14
v_call: TRBV27
cdr3_nt: TGTGCCAGCAGACCTAGCGGGGCGGGGGATACGCAGTATTTT
cdr3_aa: CASRPSGAGDTQYF

clone_size: NA
d_call: NA
j_call: TRBJ2-7
cdr3_length: 12
v_call: TRBV6-1
cdr3_nt: TGTGCCAGCAGTGAATTGATCAGCGAGCAGTACTTC
cdr3_aa: CASSELISEQYF

clone_size: NA
d_call: NA
j_call: TRBJ2-7
cdr3_length: 13
v_call: TRBV28
cdr3_nt: TGTGCCAGCAGTTCGGCCGGGACTCTCAAGCAGTACTTC
cdr3_aa: CASSSAGTLKQYF

clone_size: NA
d_call: NA
j_call: TRBJ2-5
cdr3_length: 17
v_call: TRBV5-6
cdr3_nt: TGTGCCAGCAGCTTTGGCCCCCTAGCGAAGGTGGGAGAGACCCAGTACTTC
cdr3_aa: CASSFGPLAKVGETQYF

clone_size: NA
d_call: NA
j_call: TRBJ2-3
cdr3_length: 14
v_call: TRBV18
cdr3_nt: TGTGCCAGCTCACCAGGGACGAGCACAGATACGCAGTATTTT
cdr3_aa: CASSPGTSTDTQYF

clone_size: NA
d_call: NA
j_call: TRBJ1-1
cdr3_length: 11
v_call: TRBV2
cdr3_nt: TGTGCCACGTCGGGGTACACTGAAGCTTTCTTT
cdr3_aa: CATSGYTEAFF

clone_size: NA
d_call: NA
j_call: TRBJ1-1
cdr3_length: 16
v_call: TRBV6-2/TRBV6-3
cdr3_nt: TGTGCCAGCAGTTACCCCCCGGGGGGGCCGGGCACTGAAGCTTTCTTT
cdr3_aa: CASSYPPGGPGTEAFF

clone_size: NA
d_call: NA
j_call: TRBJ2-5
cdr3_length: 14
v_call: TRBV28
cdr3_nt: TGTGCCAGCAGTTTCCCCACACTGAGGGAGACCCAGTACTTC
cdr3_aa: CASSFPTLRETQYF

clone_size: NA
d_call: NA
j_call: TRBJ2-7
cdr3_length: 15
v_call: TRBV19
cdr3_nt: TGTGCCAGTAGTATAGAGGGAATAAATAAGTACGAGCAGTACTTC
cdr3_aa: CASSIEGINKYEQYF

clone_size: NA
d_call: TRBD2
j_call: TRBJ2-1
cdr3_length: 14
v_call: TRBV28
cdr3_nt: TGTGCCGCCAGAGGGGGGGGACTAGGTGTTGAGCAGTTCTTC
cdr3_aa: CAARGGGLGVEQFF

clone_size: NA
d_call: TRBD1
j_call: TRBJ2-1
cdr3_length: 14
v_call: TRBV27
cdr3_nt: TGTGCCAGCAGCTACTCGACAGGGGGCAATGAGCAGTTCTTC
cdr3_aa: CASSYSTGGNEQFF

clone_size: NA
d_call: TRBD1
j_call: TRBJ2-1
cdr3_length: 15
v_call: TRBV6-4
cdr3_nt: TGTGCCAGCAGTGACACCCAGGGGGCATACGATGAGCAGTTCTTC
cdr3_aa: CASSDTQGAYDEQFF

clone_size: NA
d_call: NA
j_call: TRBJ2-3
cdr3_length: 14
v_call: TRBV3-1/TRBV3-2
cdr3_nt: TGTGCCAGCAGCCCACAACTTATTGGCGATACGCAGTATTTT
cdr3_aa: CASSPQLIGDTQYF

clone_size: once
d_call: NA
j_call: TRBJ2-2
cdr3_length: 16
v_call: TRBV24-1
cdr3_nt: TGTGCCACCAGTGATTTCGCGTACGCGAACACCGGGGAGCTGTTTTTT
cdr3_aa: CATSDFAYANTGELFF

clone_size: NA
d_call: TRBD1
j_call: TRBJ2-7
cdr3_length: 14
v_call: TRBV19
cdr3_nt: TGTGCCAGTAGATTCGGACAGGGCGACTACGAGCAGTACTTC
cdr3_aa: CASRFGQGDYEQYF

clone_size: NA
d_call: TRBD1
j_call: TRBJ1-5
cdr3_length: 18
v_call: TRBV19
cdr3_nt: TGTGCCAGTAGTATGGTCAAGGACAGGAGTTATAGCAATCAGCCCCAGCATTTT
cdr3_aa: CASSMVKDRSYSNQPQHF

clone_size: NA
d_call: TRBD2
j_call: TRBJ2-7
cdr3_length: 13
v_call: TRBV5-4
cdr3_nt: TGTGCCAGCAGCCTAGATAGCGGGCACGAGCAGTACTTC
cdr3_aa: CASSLDSGHEQYF

clone_size: NA
d_call: TRBD1
j_call: TRBJ1-3
cdr3_length: 16
v_call: TRBV28
cdr3_nt: TGTGCCAGCAGTTCCACCGACAGGGGCTCTGGAAACACCATATATTTT
cdr3_aa: CASSSTDRGSGNTIYF

clone_size: NA
d_call: NA
j_call: TRBJ1-1
cdr3_length: 13
v_call: TRBV2
cdr3_nt: TGTGCCAGCAGTGAATCACCTATTGGTGAAGCTTTCTTT
cdr3_aa: CASSESPIGEAFF

clone_size: NA
d_call: NA
j_call: TRBJ2-1
cdr3_length: 11
v_call: TRBV4-2
cdr3_nt: TGTGCCAGCAGCCAAGATCGTCGGCAGTTCTTC
cdr3_aa: CASSQDRRQFF

clone_size: NA
d_call: NA
j_call: TRBJ2-5
cdr3_length: 13
v_call: TRBV3-1/TRBV3-2
cdr3_nt: TGTGCCAGCAGCCAAGACGGGCGAGAGACCCAGTACTTC
cdr3_aa: CASSQDGRETQYF

clone_size: NA
d_call: TRBD1
j_call: TRBJ2-7
cdr3_length: 16
v_call: TRBV7-8
cdr3_nt: TGTGCCAGCAGGGACCGGGTGTGGACAGGGGGATACGAGCAGTACTTC
cdr3_aa: CASRDRVWTGGYEQYF

clone_size: NA
d_call: TRBD1
j_call: TRBJ1-5
cdr3_length: 18
v_call: TRBV28
cdr3_nt: TGTGCCAGCAGTTTCCCACGGTCCCGGGACAGGTGGGAACAGCCCCAGCATTTT
cdr3_aa: CASSFPRSRDRWEQPQHF

clone_size: NA
d_call: NA
j_call: TRBJ2-7
cdr3_length: 16
v_call: TRBV19
cdr3_nt: TGTGCCAGTAGAGGTAGTGGGACCGCCGCTATAAGCGAGCAGTACTTC
cdr3_aa: CASRGSGTAAISEQYF

clone_size: NA
d_call: TRBD2
j_call: TRBJ2-7
cdr3_length: 14
v_call: TRBV28
cdr3_nt: TGTGCCACCCTCGCGGGGGGGGCTTCCTACGAGCAGTACTTC
cdr3_aa: CATLAGGASYEQYF

clone_size: NA
d_call: NA
j_call: TRBJ1-4
cdr3_length: 13
v_call: TRBV3-1/TRBV3-2
cdr3_nt: TGTGCCAGCAAGGACAGCAACCTTGAAAAACTGTTTTTT
cdr3_aa: CASKDSNLEKLFF

clone_size: NA
d_call: NA
j_call: TRBJ2-7
cdr3_length: 18
v_call: TRBV4-1
cdr3_nt: TGCGCCAGCAGCCAAGCGGATTTTATCGCGCTCGGCACCTACGAGCAGTACTTC
cdr3_aa: CASSQADFIALGTYEQYF

clone_size: NA
d_call: TRBD2
j_call: TRBJ2-5
cdr3_length: 15
v_call: TRBV5-8
cdr3_nt: TGTGCCAGCAGCGCGGGACTAGCGGGATCAGAGACCCAGTACTTC
cdr3_aa: CASSAGLAGSETQYF

clone_size: NA
d_call: TRBD2
j_call: TRBJ2-7
cdr3_length: 14
v_call: TRBV15
cdr3_nt: TGTGCCACCTCGAGGACTAGCGGGATAACCGAGCAGTACTTC
cdr3_aa: CATSRTSGITEQYF

clone_size: NA
d_call: NA
j_call: TRBJ2-5
cdr3_length: 11
v_call: TRBV3-1/TRBV3-2
cdr3_nt: TGTGCCAGCAGCCAAGAAGAGACCCAGTACTTC
cdr3_aa: CASSQEETQYF

clone_size: NA
d_call: NA
j_call: TRBJ1-2
cdr3_length: 11
v_call: TRBV20-1
cdr3_nt: TGCAGTGCTACCGGGGACTATGGCTACACCTTC
cdr3_aa: CSATGDYGYTF

clone_size: NA
d_call: NA
j_call: TRBJ2-1
cdr3_length: 16
v_call: TRBV29-1
cdr3_nt: TGCAGCGTTGACCCGCCGGGGAGGGGGCTTGGTAATGAGCAGTTCTTC
cdr3_aa: CSVDPPGRGLGNEQFF

clone_size: NA
d_call: NA
j_call: TRBJ2-3
cdr3_length: 15
v_call: TRBV7-2
cdr3_nt: TGTGCCAGCAGCCCTGATCTACGGGAAAGGGTTACGCAGTATTTT
cdr3_aa: CASSPDLRERVTQYF

clone_size: NA
d_call: NA
j_call: TRBJ1-6
cdr3_length: 13
v_call: TRBV14
cdr3_nt: TGTGCCAGCAGCCACTTAGCTAATTCACCCCTCCACTTT
cdr3_aa: CASSHLANSPLHF

clone_size: NA
d_call: TRBD2
j_call: TRBJ2-1
cdr3_length: 17
v_call: TRBV15
cdr3_nt: TGTGCCACCAGTCGGACAGGGACTAGCGGCTTTTACAATGAGCAGTTCTTC
cdr3_aa: CATSRTGTSGFYNEQFF

clone_size: NA
d_call: NA
j_call: TRBJ1-2
cdr3_length: 14
v_call: TRBV7-9
cdr3_nt: TGTGCCAGCAGCTTAGCGTCATCAAACTATGGCTACACCTTC
cdr3_aa: CASSLASSNYGYTF

clone_size: NA
d_call: NA
j_call: TRBJ2-6
cdr3_length: 16
v_call: TRBV2
cdr3_nt: TGTGCCAGCGGGGCTGGGTTCTCCTCTGGGGCCAACGTCCTGACTTTC
cdr3_aa: CASGAGFSSGANVLTF

clone_size: NA
d_call: TRBD2
j_call: TRBJ2-7
cdr3_length: 15
v_call: TRBV6-5
cdr3_nt: TGTGCCAGCAGTTACTCGAGTAGCGGGATATACGAGCAGTACTTC
cdr3_aa: CASSYSSSGIYEQYF

clone_size: NA
d_call: TRBD1
j_call: TRBJ2-7
cdr3_length: 11
v_call: TRBV29-1
cdr3_nt: TGCAGCGTTGGGACAGGGGATGAGCAGTACTTC
cdr3_aa: CSVGTGDEQYF

clone_size: NA
d_call: NA
j_call: TRBJ2-7
cdr3_length: 13
v_call: TRBV7-8
cdr3_nt: TGTGCCAGCAGCTTAGGAGGGGGCTACGAGCAGTACTTC
cdr3_aa: CASSLGGGYEQYF

clone_size: NA
d_call: NA
j_call: TRBJ1-3
cdr3_length: 14
v_call: TRBV19
cdr3_nt: TGTGCCAGTAGTTTATCGGGGGGAGGAAACACCATATATTTT
cdr3_aa: CASSLSGGGNTIYF

clone_size: NA
d_call: NA
j_call: TRBJ2-7
cdr3_length: 14
v_call: TRBV28
cdr3_nt: TGTGCCAGCAGTTTTTCCCCTCTGGGCTACGAGCAGTACTTC
cdr3_aa: CASSFSPLGYEQYF

clone_size: NA
d_call: NA
j_call: TRBJ2-5
cdr3_length: 13
v_call: TRBV27
cdr3_nt: TGTGCTTCTGGAGCGAGCAGGCAAGAGACCCAGTACTTC
cdr3_aa: CASGASRQETQYF

clone_size: few
d_call: TRBD2
j_call: TRBJ2-2
cdr3_length: 16
v_call: TRBV7-3
cdr3_nt: TGTGCCACCACGATGGTAGCGGGACTCTCAGGAGGGGAGCTGTTTTTT
cdr3_aa: CATTMVAGLSGGELFF

clone_size: NA
d_call: TRBD2
j_call: TRBJ2-3
cdr3_length: 21
v_call: TRBV7-6
cdr3_nt: TGTGCCAGCAGCCCAACCGGGACTAGCGGGAGGGTGGGTTCGATTAGGAATACGCAGTATTTT
cdr3_aa: CASSPTGTSGRVGSIRNTQYF